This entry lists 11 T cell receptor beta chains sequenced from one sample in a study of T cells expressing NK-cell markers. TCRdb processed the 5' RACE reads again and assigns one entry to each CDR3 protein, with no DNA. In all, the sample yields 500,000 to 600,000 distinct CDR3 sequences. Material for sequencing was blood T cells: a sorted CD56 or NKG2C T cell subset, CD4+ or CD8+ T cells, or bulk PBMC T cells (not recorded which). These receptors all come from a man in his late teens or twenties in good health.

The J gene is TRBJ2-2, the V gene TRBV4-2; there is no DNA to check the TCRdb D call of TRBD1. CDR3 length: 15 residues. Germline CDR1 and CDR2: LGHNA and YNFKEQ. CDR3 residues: CASSQEQGGPGELFF.

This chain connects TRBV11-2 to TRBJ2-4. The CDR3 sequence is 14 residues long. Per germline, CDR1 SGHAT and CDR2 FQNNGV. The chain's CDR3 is CASSLDGFRNIQYF.

Here the CDR3 reads CASSLALGLAGVTNTGELFF. The chain carries TRBV12-3 or TRBV12-4 and TRBJ2-2; TCRdb's D call of TRBD2 is untestable without DNA. The CDR3 runs to 20 residues.

This CDR3 is CASSLGQGYGYTF. The gene calls are TRBV12-3 or TRBV12-4 and TRBJ1-2; TCRdb's D gene call, TRBD1, goes unchecked for lack of DNA. There are 13 residues in the CDR3.

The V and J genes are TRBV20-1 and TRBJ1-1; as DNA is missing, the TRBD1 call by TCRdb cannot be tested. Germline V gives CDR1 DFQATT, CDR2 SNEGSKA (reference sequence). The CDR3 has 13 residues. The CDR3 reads CSAETGLGAEAFF.

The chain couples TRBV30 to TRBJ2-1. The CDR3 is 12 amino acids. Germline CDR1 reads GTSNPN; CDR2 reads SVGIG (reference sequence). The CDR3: CAWSRQTNEQFF.

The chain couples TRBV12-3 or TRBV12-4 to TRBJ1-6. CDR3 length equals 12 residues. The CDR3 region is CASSLRGSPLHF.

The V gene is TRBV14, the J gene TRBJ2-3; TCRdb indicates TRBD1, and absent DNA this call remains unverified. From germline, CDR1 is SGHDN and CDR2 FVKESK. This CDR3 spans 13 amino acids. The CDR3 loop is CASSQFWADTQYF. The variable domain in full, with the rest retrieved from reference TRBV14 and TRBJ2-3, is EAGVTQFPSHSVIEKGQTVTLRCDPISGHDNLYWYRRVMGKEIKFLLHFVKESKQDESGMPNNRFLAERTGGTYSTLKVQPAELEDSGVYFCASSQFWADTQYFGPGTRLTVL.

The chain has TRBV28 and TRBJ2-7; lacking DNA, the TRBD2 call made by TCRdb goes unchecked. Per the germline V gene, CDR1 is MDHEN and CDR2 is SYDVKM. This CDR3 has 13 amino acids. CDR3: CATGTSVVYEQYF.

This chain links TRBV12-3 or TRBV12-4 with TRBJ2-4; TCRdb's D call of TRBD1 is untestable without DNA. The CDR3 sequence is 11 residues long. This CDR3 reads CASSPGAIQYF.

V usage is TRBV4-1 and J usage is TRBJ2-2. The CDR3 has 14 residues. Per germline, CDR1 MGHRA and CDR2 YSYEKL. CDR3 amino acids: CASSQVPVTGELFF.